The 10 T cell receptor beta chains given below trace back to one sample, sequenced in a study of T cell responses to AZD1222 COVID-19 vaccine. Clones were read by immunoSEQ multiplex PCR, and TCRdb kept only the in-frame ones, dropping some. This sample has about 120,000 clones, with about 94% found just once. The sample here was peripheral blood, taken 28 days after the second AZD1222 dose. The receptors were sampled from an adult who received the AZD1222 COVID-19 vaccine.

The rearrangement uses TRBV12-3 or TRBV12-4 and TRBJ2-7; D may match TRBD1 or TRBD2 (5 bases each). The V end lost 7 bases, the J end lost 6 bases, and 10 bases lay between the germline ends. CDR3 length: 11 amino acids. CDR3 nucleotide sequence: TGTGCCAGCACCTGGGACGGCGAGCAGTACTTC. It specifies CASTWDGEQYF.

The genes are TRBV29-1 and TRBJ1-5; tentative D call: TRBD1 (6 bases). Germline V CDR1 and CDR2: SQVTM, ANQGSEA. V gave up 5 bases and J gave up 0 bases, with 8 bases separating them. CDR3 length: 13 amino acids. The CDR3 loop is CSVSGDSNQPQHF. CDR3 nucleotides: TGCAGCGTTTCAGGGGATAGCAATCAGCCCCAGCATTTT.

This chain connects TRBV19 to TRBJ2-1; 8 bases line up with TRBD2. Trimming cost V 3 bases and J 3 bases; bases outside gene matches: 4. Per the germline V gene, CDR1 is LNHDA and CDR2 is SQIVND (reference sequence). This CDR3 spans 15 amino acids. CDR3 residues: CASSITSGFYNEQFF. The CDR3 DNA is TGTGCCAGTAGTATTACTAGCGGCTTCTACAATGAGCAGTTCTTC.

The chain combines TRBV10-2 with TRBJ2-4; 14 bases are shared with TRBD2. There are 16 residues in the CDR3. The germline gives CDR1 WSHSY, CDR2 SAAADI. V dropped 8 bases and J dropped 0; count of bases not matched to a gene: 3. CDR3 region: CASRLAGGGAKNIQYF. The CDR3 nucleotides read TGCGCCAGCCGACTAGCGGGAGGGGGAGCCAAAAACATTCAGTACTTC.

This clone has a single count. The V and J genes are TRBV11-2 and TRBJ1-1; a weak D match, TRBD1 (5 bases). The CDR3 length is 13 residues. The germline V gene has CDR1 SGHAT and CDR2 FQNNGV. Trimming pared 5 bases from V and 6 bases from J, leaving 13 bases between. The CDR3 region has the DNA TGTGCCAGCAGCAGTCGACAGATCCCTGAAGCTTTCTTT. This sequence encodes CASSSRQIPEAFF.

The V gene is TRBV28, the J gene TRBJ1-1; D gene uncertain. Germline V CDR1 and CDR2: MDHEN, SYDVKM. With 6 bases removed from V and 0 bases from J, the gap between germline ends came to 14 bases. This CDR3 comprises 15 residues. The CDR3 is CASSYYRRLNTEAFF. The CDR3 DNA sequence: TGTGCCAGCAGCTACTACAGACGCCTGAACACTGAAGCTTTCTTT.

This chain joins TRBV27 and TRBJ1-2, with TRBD1 as a possible D gene (6 bases). Trimming removed 2 bases at V and 8 bases at J, with 24 bases between. The CDR3 spans 17 residues. Germline V lookup: CDR1 MNHEY, CDR2 SMNVEV (reference sequence). CDR3 coding DNA: TGTGCCAGCAGTTTACGGGGAACGGTGGGGGGGGCCGGCGGCTACACCTTC. Amino acid sequence: CASSLRGTVGGAGGYTF.

This chain links TRBV19 with TRBJ1-2, with D possibly matching TRBD1 (6 bases). This CDR3 is 15 amino acids long. Trimming removed 1 base at V and 2 bases at J, with 11 bases between. Per germline, CDR1 LNHDA and CDR2 SQIVND (reference sequence). The CDR3 spells CASSIVKQGNYGYTF. The CDR3 nucleotides are TGTGCCAGTAGTATAGTGAAACAGGGAAACTATGGCTACACCTTC.

The chain's CDR3 is CASSQGTGNQPQHF. In DNA form, the CDR3 reads TGTGCCAGCTCACAGGGGACAGGCAATCAGCCCCAGCATTTT. The rearrangement uses TRBV18 and TRBJ1-5; 7 nucleotides agree with TRBD1. V lost 4 bases to trimming and J lost 2 bases; unmatched junction nucleotides: 2. Per the germline V gene, CDR1 is KGHSH and CDR2 is LQKENI. This CDR3 has 14 amino acids.

This clone has a single count. The chain combines TRBV10-3 with TRBJ2-6, with D unresolved. This CDR3 contains 15 residues. V lost 3 bases and J 3 bases, leaving 9 bases between the germline ends. The germline CDR1 and CDR2 sequences are ENHRY and SYGVKD. The CDR3 region is CAISEGPFGANVLTF. For the CDR3, the DNA is TGTGCCATCAGTGAAGGACCCTTTGGGGCCAACGTCCTGACTTTC.